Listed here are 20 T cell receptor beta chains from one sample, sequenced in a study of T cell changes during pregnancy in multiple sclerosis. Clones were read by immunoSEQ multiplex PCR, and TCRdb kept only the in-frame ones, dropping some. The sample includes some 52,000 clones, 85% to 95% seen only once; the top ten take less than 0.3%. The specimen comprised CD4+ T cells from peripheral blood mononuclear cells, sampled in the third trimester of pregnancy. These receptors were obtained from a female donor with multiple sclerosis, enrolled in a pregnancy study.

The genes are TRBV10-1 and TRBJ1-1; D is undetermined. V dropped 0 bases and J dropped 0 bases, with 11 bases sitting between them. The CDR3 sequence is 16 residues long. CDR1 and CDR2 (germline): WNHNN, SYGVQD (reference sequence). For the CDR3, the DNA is TGCGCCAGCAGTGAGTCAATTGGGCTCCTGAACACTGAAGCTTTCTTT. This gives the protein CASSESIGLLNTEAFF.

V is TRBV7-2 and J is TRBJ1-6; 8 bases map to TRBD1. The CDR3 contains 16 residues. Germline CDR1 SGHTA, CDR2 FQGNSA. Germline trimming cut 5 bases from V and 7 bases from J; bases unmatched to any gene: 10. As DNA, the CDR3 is TGTGCCAGCAGCACTGCGACAGGGGATGTCAATTCACCCCTCCACTTT. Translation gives CASSTATGDVNSPLHF. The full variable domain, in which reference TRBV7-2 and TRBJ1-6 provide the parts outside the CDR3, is GAGVSQSPSNKVTEKGKDVELRCDPISGHTALYWYRQSLGQGLEFLIYFQGNSAPDKSGLPSDRFSAERTGGSVSTLTIQRTQQEDSAVYLCASSTATGDVNSPLHFGNGTRLTVT.

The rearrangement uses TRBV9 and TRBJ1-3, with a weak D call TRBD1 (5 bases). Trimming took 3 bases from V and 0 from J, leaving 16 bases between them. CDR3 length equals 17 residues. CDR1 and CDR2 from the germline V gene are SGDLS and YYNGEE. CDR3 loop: CASSAPIDRSSGNTIYF. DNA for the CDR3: TGTGCCAGCAGCGCGCCTATAGACAGAAGCTCTGGAAACACCATATATTTT.

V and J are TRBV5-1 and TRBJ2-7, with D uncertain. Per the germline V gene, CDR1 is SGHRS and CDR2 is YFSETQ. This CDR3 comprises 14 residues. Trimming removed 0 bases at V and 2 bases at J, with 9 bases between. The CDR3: CASSLAGGTYEQYF. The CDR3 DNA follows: TGCGCCAGCAGCTTGGCCGGCGGAACCTACGAGCAGTACTTC.

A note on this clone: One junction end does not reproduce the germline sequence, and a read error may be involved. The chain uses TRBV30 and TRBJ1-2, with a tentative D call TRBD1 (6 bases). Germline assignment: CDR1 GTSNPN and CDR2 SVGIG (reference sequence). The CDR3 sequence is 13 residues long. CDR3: CAWTTGTNYRYTF. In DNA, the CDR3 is TGTGCCTGGACCACAGGGACCAACTATCGCTACACCTTC.

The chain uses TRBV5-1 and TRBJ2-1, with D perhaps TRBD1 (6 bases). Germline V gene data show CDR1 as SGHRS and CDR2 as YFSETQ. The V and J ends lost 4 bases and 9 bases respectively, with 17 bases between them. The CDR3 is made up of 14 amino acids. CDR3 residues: CASSLRDTLGEQFF. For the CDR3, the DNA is TGCGCCAGCAGCCTCCGGGACACTCTGGGTGAGCAGTTCTTC.

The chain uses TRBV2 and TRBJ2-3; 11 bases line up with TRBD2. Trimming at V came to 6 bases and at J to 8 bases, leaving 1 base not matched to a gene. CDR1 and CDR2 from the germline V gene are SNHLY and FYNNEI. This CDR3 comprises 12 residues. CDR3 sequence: CASSTSGSTQYF. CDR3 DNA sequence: TGTGCCAGCAGCACTAGCGGGAGTACGCAGTATTTT.

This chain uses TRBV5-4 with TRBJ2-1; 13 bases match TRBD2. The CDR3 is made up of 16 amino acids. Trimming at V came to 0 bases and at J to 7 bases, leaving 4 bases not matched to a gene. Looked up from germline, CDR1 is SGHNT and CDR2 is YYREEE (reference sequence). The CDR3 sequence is CASSLGTSGSMNEQFF. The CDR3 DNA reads TGTGCCAGCAGCTTGGGGACTAGCGGGAGCATGAATGAGCAGTTCTTC. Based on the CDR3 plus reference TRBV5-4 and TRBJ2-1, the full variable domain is ETGVTQSPTHLIKTRGQQVTLRCSSQSGHNTVSWYQQALGQGPQFIFQYYREEENGRGNFPPRFSGLQFPNYSSELNVNALELDDSALYLCASSLGTSGSMNEQFFGPGTRLTVL.

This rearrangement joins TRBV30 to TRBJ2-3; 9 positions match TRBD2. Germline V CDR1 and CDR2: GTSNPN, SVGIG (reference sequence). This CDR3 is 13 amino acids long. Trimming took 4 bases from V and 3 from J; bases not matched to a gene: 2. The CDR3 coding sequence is TGTGCCTGGAAACTAGCGGGTACAGATACGCAGTATTTT. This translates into CAWKLAGTDTQYF. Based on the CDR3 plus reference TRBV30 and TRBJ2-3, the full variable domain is SQTIHQWPATLVQPVGSPLSLECTVEGTSNPNLYWYRQAAGRGLQLLFYSVGIGQISSEVPQNLSASRPQDRQFILSSKKLLLSDSGFYLCAWKLAGTDTQYFGPGTRLTVL.

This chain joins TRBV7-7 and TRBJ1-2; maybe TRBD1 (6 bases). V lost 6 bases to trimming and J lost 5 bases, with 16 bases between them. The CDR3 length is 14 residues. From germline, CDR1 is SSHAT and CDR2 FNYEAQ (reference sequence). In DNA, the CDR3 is TGTGCCAGCAGGGGGGATATCAGGGGATATGGCTACACCTTC. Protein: CASRGDIRGYGYTF.

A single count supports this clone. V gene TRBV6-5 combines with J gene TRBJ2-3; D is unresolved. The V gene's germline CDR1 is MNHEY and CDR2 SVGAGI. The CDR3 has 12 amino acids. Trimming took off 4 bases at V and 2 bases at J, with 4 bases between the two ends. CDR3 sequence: CASSSDTDTQYF. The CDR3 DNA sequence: TGTGCCAGCAGTTCAGACACAGATACGCAGTATTTT.

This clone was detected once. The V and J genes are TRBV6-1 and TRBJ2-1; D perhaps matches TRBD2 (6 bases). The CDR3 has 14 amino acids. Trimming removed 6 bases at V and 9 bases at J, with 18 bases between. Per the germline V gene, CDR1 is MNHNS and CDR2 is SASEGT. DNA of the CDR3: TGTGCCAGCAGGCCTAAGTGGGGGGTTAGTGAGCAGTTCTTC. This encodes CASRPKWGVSEQFF.

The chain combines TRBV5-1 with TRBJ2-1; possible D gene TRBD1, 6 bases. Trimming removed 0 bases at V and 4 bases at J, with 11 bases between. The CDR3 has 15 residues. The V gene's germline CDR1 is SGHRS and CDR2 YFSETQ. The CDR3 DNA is TGCGCCAGCAGCTTGGAGACAGGCCAGTACAATGAGCAGTTCTTC. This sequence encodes CASSLETGQYNEQFF.

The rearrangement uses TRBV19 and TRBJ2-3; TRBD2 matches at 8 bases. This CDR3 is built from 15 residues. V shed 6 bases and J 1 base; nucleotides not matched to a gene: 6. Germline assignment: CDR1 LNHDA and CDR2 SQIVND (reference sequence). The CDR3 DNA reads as TGTGCCAGTAGGAAAGCGGGAGAACGCACAGATACGCAGTATTTT. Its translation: CASRKAGERTDTQYF.

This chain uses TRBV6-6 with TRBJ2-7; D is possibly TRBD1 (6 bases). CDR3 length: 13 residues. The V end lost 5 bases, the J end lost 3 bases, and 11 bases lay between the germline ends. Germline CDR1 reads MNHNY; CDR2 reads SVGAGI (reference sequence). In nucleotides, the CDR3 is TGTGCCAGCAGTCACCCCAGGGGCTACGAGCAGTACTTC. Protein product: CASSHPRGYEQYF.

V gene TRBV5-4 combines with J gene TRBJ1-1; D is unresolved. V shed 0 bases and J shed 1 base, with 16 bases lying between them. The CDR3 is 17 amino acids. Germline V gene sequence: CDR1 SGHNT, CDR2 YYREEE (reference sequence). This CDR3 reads CASSLEIMRGGNTEAFF. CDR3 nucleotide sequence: TGTGCCAGCAGCTTGGAAATTATGCGAGGAGGGAACACTGAAGCTTTCTTT.

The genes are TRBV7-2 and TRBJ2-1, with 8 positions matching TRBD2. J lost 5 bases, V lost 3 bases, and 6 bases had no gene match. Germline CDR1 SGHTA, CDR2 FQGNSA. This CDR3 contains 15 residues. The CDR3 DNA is TGTGCCAGCAGCTTCCAATCACTAGCGGACAATGAGCAGTTCTTC. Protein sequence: CASSFQSLADNEQFF.

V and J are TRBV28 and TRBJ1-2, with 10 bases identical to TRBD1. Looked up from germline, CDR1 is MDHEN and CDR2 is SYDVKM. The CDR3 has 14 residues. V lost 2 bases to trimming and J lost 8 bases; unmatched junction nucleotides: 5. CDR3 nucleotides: TGTGCCAGCAGTTTAGATGGACAGGGGGGCGGCTACACCTTC. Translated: CASSLDGQGGGYTF.

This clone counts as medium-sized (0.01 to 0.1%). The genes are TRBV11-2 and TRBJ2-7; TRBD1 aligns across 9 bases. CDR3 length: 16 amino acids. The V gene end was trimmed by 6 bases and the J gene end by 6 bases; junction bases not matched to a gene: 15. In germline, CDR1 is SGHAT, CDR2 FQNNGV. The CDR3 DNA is TGTGCCAGCAGGGTGCAGCAGAGGACAGGGGCTAGCGAGCAGTACTTC. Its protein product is CASRVQQRTGASEQYF.

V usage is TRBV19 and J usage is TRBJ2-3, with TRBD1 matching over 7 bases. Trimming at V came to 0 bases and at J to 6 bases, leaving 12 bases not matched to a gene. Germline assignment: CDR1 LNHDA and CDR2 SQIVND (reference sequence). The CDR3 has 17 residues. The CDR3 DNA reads TGTGCCAGTAGTATAGATCGAGTGGCAGGGGGAAGGGATACGCAGTATTTT. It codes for CASSIDRVAGGRDTQYF.